The 12 T cell receptor beta chains below were found in one sample sequenced in a study of T cells in Graves' hyperthyroidism and ophthalmopathy. There were TCR beta CDR3 regions amplified from RNA transcripts. The HTBI primer set drove a first-round RT-PCR of the TCR CDR3. TCRdb independently ran MiXCR on the multiplex PCR reads; one entry per CDR3 protein. The sample carries about 560,000 distinct CDR3 sequences, around 46% recorded once. The sequenced material came from peripheral blood or thyroid tissue (not recorded which). The source of these receptors is a woman younger than 30 with Graves' hyperthyroidism.

Only one count was recorded for this clonotype. The V and J genes are TRBV19 and TRBJ2-7; D may be TRBD2 (7 bases). Germline assignment: CDR1 LNHDA and CDR2 SQIVND (reference sequence). The CDR3 extends over 16 amino acids. V dropped 5 bases and J dropped 0 bases, with 17 bases sitting between them. CDR3 bases: TGTGCCAGTAGTCTCCGGGGGGCCGTGAGCTCCTACGAGCAGTACTTC. Protein product: CASSLRGAVSSYEQYF.

The chain has TRBV19 and TRBJ2-2; TRBD2 matches at 7 bases. CDR1 LNHDA and CDR2 SQIVND come from the germline V gene (reference sequence). The trim removed 1 base at V and 7 bases at J, leaving 9 bases unmatched. CDR3 length equals 16 residues. The CDR3 loop reads CASSIGGGSMVGELFF. The CDR3 nucleotides read TGTGCCAGTAGTATAGGAGGCGGGAGTATGGTCGGGGAGCTGTTTTTT.

V gene TRBV10-3 combines with J gene TRBJ1-3, with a weak D call TRBD1 (5 bases). The V gene lost 10 bases and the J gene lost 0 bases, with 13 bases spanning the gap. Germline-derived CDR1 and CDR2 are ENHRY and SYGVKD. This CDR3 region has 14 residues. The CDR3 loop is CASGGFSSGNTIYF. DNA for the CDR3: TGTGCCAGCGGGGGATTCAGCTCTGGAAACACCATATATTTT.

J is TRBJ1-1 and V is TRBV2; 7 bases are shared with TRBD1. The germline V gene encodes CDR1 SNHLY and CDR2 FYNNEI. With V trimmed by 11 bases and J by 7 bases, 13 bases remained unmatched. This CDR3 has 13 amino acids. The CDR3 sequence: CAGKTDREYEAFF. CDR3 DNA: TGTGCCGGAAAGACAGACAGGGAATATGAAGCTTTCTTT.

V is TRBV19 and J is TRBJ1-5; no firm D call. The V gene lost 11 bases and the J gene lost 4 bases, with 18 bases spanning the gap. Per the germline V gene, CDR1 is LNHDA and CDR2 is SQIVND (reference sequence). The CDR3 has 14 amino acids. As DNA, the CDR3 is TGTGCCTGGAGTACGGCAGCTATTAATCAGCCCCAGCATTTT. As protein: CAWSTAAINQPQHF.

In this sample, this clonotype turned up a few times. J is TRBJ1-2 and V is TRBV7-3; D uncertain. CDR1 SGHTA and CDR2 FQGTGA come from the germline V gene. V was shortened by 2 bases and J by 3 bases, with 7 bases between the two germline ends. The length of the CDR3 is 13 residues. For the CDR3, the DNA is TGTGCCAGCAGCTTATCTACGGACTATGGCTACACCTTC. Its translation is CASSLSTDYGYTF.

Turning to this clonotype: The junction departs from the called germline gene at one end, perhaps through a read error. The chain carries TRBV10-2 and TRBJ2-7; D gene uncertain. CDR1 is WSHSY, CDR2 SAAADI, per germline. The length of the CDR3 is 14 residues. DNA of the CDR3: TGTGCCAGCAGTGACCGACTCCCTATCTACGAGCAGTACTTC. Amino acids: CASSDRLPIYEQYF.

This clonotype was observed many times. The CDR3 loop is CASSATRNTEAFF. In nucleotides, the CDR3 is TGTGCCAGCAGTGCTACTCGGAACACTGAAGCTTTCTTT. This rearrangement joins TRBV6-5 to TRBJ1-1; no clear D. This CDR3 is 13 amino acids long. Germline values: CDR1 MNHEY, CDR2 SVGAGI. V was pared by 5 bases and J by 1 base, with 8 bases between.

This clonotype appeared a single time. The CDR3 bases are TGTGCCAGTAGCAAGTCCGGGACAGTCTTTAGCAATCAGCCCCAGCATTTT. It codes for CASSKSGTVFSNQPQHF. The J gene is TRBJ1-5, the V gene TRBV19, with TRBD1 matching 7 bases. Unmatched junction bases numbered 11, after V lost 6 bases and J lost 0 bases. This CDR3 region has 17 residues. CDR1 LNHDA and CDR2 SQIVND come from the germline V gene (reference sequence).

This sequence joins TRBV7-8 and TRBJ2-7; the D is unclear. CDR3 length: 17 amino acids. Germline loops: CDR1 SGHVS, CDR2 FQNEAQ. Deletions cut 3 bases from V and 6 bases from J, with 24 bases between. Here the CDR3 reads CASSFRASPYSSSEQYF. CDR3 DNA: TGTGCCAGCAGCTTTCGGGCCTCCCCCTATAGCAGCTCCGAGCAGTACTTC.

The chain recombines TRBV2 with TRBJ1-1; D is uncertain. The CDR3 runs 12 residues. V lost 6 bases and J 8 bases, leaving 13 bases between the germline ends. CDR1 and CDR2 from the germline V gene are SNHLY and FYNNEI. The chain's CDR3 is CASSQEGLEAFF. Here the CDR3 DNA reads TGTGCCAGCAGCCAAGAGGGTCTAGAAGCTTTCTTT.

About this clonotype: This could be a read error, since a much larger clone is one nucleotide away. CDR3 bases: TGTGCCAGCAGCCAGACAGGGGCTGGGGCCAACGTCCTGACTTTC. Its translation: CASSQTGAGANVLTF. The V and J genes are TRBV7-2 and TRBJ2-6, with 8 nucleotides matching TRBD1. The CDR3 contains 15 residues. CDR1 is SGHTA, CDR2 FQGNSA, per germline. V shed 5 bases and J 2 bases; nucleotides not matched to a gene: 2.